This T cell receptor (beta chain) was observed in a study of shared T cell receptors in the human thymus. Assay: immunoSEQ multiplex PCR; the TCRdb copy retains only in-frame clones and omits some. The table shows around 730,000 clones, with 80% to 90% occurring only once. Per the germline V gene, CDR1 is SGDLS and CDR2 is YYNGEE. CDR3 length: 17 residues. The V and J ends lost 4 bases and 7 bases respectively, with 26 bases between them. The data also belong to a second study, concerning human thymus T cells. That report adds: Corrective surgery for congenital heart defects was being performed on the healthy Finnish infants who served as donors. Surgeons resected thymus tissue during corrective heart surgery. What appeared biased in thymic and blood repertoires was the usage of V and J genes. Related research found strongly overlapping thymic repertoires in unrelated individuals.

Sequenced sample: thymocytes. The rearrangement uses TRBV9 and TRBJ1-2, with a weak D call TRBD1 (6 bases). The TCR was taken from a girl less than two years old with a congenital heart defect. CDR3 in amino acids: CASSSRGEGDLAVGYTF. The DNA of the CDR3 is TGTGCCAGCAGCAGTAGAGGGGAGGGGGACCTCGCAGTTGGCTACACCTTC. The whole variable domain, remainder taken from reference TRBV9 and TRBJ1-2, is DSGVTQTPKHLITATGQRVTLRCSPRSGDLSVYWYQQSLDQGLQFLIQYYNGEERAKGNILERFSAQQFPDLHSELNLSSLELGDSALYFCASSSRGEGDLAVGYTFGSGTRLTVV.